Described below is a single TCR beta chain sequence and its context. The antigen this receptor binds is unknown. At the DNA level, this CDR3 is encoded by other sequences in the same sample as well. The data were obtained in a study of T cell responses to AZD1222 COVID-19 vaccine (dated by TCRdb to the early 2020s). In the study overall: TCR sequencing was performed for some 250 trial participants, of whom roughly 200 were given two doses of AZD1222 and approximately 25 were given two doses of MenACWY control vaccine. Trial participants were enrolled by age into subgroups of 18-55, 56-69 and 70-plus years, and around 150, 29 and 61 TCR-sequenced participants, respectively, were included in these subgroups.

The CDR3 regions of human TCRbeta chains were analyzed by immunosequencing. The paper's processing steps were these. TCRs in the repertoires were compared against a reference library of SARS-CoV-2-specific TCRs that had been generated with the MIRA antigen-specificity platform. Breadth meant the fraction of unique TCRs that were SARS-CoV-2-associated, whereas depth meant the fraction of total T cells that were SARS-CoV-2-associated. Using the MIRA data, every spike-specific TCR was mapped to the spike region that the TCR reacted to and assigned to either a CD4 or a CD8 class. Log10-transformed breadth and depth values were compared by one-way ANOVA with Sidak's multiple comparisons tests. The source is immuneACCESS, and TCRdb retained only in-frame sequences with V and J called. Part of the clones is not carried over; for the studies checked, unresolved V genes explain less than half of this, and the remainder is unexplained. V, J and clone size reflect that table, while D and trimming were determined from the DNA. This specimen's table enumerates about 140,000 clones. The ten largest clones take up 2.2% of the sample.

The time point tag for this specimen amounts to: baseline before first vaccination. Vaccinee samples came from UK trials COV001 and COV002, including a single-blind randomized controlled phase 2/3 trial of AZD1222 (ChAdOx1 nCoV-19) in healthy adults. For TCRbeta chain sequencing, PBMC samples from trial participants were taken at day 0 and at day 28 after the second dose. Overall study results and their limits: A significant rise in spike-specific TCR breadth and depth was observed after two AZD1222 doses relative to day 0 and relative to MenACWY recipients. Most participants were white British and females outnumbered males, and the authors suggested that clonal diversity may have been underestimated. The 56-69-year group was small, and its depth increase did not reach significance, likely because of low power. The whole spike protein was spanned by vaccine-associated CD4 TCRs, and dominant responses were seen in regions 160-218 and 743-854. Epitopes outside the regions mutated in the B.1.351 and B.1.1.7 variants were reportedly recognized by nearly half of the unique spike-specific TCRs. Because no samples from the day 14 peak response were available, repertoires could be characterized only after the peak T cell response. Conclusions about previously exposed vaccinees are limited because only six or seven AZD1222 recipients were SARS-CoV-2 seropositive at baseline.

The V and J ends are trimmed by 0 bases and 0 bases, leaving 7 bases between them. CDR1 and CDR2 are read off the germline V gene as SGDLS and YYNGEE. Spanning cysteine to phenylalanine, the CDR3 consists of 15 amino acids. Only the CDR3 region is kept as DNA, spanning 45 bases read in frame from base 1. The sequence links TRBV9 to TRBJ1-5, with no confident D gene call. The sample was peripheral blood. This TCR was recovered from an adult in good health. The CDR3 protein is CASSVGPDSNQPQHF. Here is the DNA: TGTGCCAGCAGCGTAGGCCCCGATAGCAATCAGCCCCAGCATTTT.